This T cell receptor beta chain originates from a study of shared clonotypes between healthy human individuals. Notes on the study in general: Among donors, the sharing of clonotypes was expected to be influenced by sequencing depth. Researchers found naive subsets generally carried larger estimated richness than memory subsets.

As regards this clone: Its matching antigen is unknown.

Replicate PCRs run on sorted subsets employed roughly 190 ng DNA, approximately 30,000 T cell genomes. Methods used by the authors: Junction-only sequences without quality scores came from ImmunoSEQ, so filtering differed. Sequencing used immunoSEQ multiplex PCR; TCRdb keeps in-frame clones, though not all of them. That table furnishes V, J and clone size, whereas the DNA furnished D and trimming. The sample lists about 590,000 clones, 95% to 96% occurring once. The CDR3 spans 11 residues. Germline loops: CDR1 KGHSH, CDR2 LQKENI. V shed 6 bases and J shed 6 bases, with 9 bases lying between them. As defined, naive CD8 cells were CD45RO-negative and positively selected for CCR7, with terminally differentiated effector memory CD45RA+ cells excluded.

The material sequenced was naive CD8+ T cells sorted from blood. This TCR was recovered from a woman under 40 in good health. This rearrangement joins TRBV18 to TRBJ2-7; perhaps TRBD1 as D (6 bases). The CDR3 DNA is TGTGCCAGCTCCGAGACAGGCGAGCAGTACTTC. Translating it yields CASSETGEQYF.